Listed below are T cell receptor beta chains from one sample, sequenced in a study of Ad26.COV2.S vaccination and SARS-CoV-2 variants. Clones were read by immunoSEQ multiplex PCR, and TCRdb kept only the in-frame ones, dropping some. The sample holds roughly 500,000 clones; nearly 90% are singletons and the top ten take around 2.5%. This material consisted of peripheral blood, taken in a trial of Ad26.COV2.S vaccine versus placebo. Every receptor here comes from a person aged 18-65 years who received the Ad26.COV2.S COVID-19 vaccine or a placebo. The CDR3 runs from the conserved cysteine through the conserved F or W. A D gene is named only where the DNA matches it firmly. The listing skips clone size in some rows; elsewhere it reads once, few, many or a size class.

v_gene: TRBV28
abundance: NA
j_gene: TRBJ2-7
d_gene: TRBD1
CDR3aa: CASSPFGTVRAYEQYF
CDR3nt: TGTGCCAGCAGCCCTTTCGGGACAGTACGCGCCTACGAGCAGTACTTC

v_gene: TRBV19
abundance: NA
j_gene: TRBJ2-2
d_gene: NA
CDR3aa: CASSTGAARNTGELFF
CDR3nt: TGTGCCAGTAGTACGGGGGCGGCCAGGAACACCGGGGAGCTGTTTTTT

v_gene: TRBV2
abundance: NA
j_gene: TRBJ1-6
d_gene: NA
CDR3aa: CASGSDSPLHF
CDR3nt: TGTGCCAGCGGAAGCGATTCACCCCTCCACTTT

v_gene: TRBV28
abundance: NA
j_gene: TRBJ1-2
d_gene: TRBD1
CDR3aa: CASKVTGATNYGYTF
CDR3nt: TGTGCCAGCAAGGTGACAGGGGCCACCAACTATGGCTACACCTTC

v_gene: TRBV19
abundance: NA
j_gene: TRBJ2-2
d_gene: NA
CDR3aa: CATRIQGRDGELFF
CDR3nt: TGTGCCACCCGAATCCAGGGGCGCGACGGGGAGCTGTTTTTT

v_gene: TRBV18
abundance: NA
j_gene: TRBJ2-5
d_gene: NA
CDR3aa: CASSRTGLTQYF
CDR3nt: TGTGCCAGCTCACGAACAGGGTTGACCCAGTACTTC

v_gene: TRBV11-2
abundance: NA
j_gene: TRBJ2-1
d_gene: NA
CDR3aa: CASSLDLIAGYYNEQFF
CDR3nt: TGTGCCAGCAGCTTAGATCTGATTGCGGGCTACTACAATGAGCAGTTCTTC

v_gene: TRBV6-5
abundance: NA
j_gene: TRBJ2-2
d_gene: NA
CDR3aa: CASNRLGGRELFF
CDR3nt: TGTGCCAGCAATAGACTAGGAGGGAGGGAGCTGTTTTTT

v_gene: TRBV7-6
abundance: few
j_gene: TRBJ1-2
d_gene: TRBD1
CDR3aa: CASSLRGGSNYGYTF
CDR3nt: TGTGCCAGCAGCTTAAGAGGGGGCAGCAACTATGGCTACACCTTC

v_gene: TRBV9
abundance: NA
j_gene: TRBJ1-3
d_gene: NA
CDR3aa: CASSVGQFGTIYF
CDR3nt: TGTGCCAGCAGCGTAGGCCAGTTCGGCACCATATATTTT

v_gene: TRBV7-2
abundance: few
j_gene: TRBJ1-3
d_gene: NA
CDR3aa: CASRQGFRDTIYF
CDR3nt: TGTGCCAGCAGGCAGGGTTTTCGGGACACCATATATTTT

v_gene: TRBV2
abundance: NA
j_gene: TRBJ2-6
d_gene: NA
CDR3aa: CASTWGSSGANVLTF
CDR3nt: TGTGCCAGCACCTGGGGGAGCTCTGGGGCCAACGTCCTGACTTTC

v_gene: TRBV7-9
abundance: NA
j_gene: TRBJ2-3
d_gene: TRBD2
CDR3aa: CASSLGLAGGGDTQYF
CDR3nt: TGTGCCAGCAGCCTGGGACTAGCGGGAGGTGGGGATACGCAGTATTTT

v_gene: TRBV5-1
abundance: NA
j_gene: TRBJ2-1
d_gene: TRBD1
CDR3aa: CASSRDRGDNEQFF
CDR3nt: TGCGCCAGCAGTCGGGACAGAGGGGACAATGAGCAGTTCTTC

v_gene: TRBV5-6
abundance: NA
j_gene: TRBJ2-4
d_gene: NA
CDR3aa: CASSPGGGEDIQYF
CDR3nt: TGTGCCAGCAGCCCGGGGGGCGGGGAGGACATTCAGTACTTC

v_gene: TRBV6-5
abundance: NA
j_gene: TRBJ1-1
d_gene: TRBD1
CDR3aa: CASSYGTAVGTEAFF
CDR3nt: TGTGCCAGCAGTTACGGGACAGCGGTTGGGACTGAAGCTTTCTTT

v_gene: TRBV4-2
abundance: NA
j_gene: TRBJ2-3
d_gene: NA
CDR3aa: CASSQRVGGDTQYF
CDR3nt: TGTGCCAGCAGCCAAAGGGTAGGGGGGGATACGCAGTATTTT

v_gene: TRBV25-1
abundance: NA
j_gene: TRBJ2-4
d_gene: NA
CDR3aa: CASSGFREIQYF
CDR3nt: TGTGCCAGCAGTGGGTTCAGGGAAATTCAGTACTTC

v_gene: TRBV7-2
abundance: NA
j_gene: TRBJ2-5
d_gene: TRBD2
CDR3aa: CASSRGGTSATQYF
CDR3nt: TGTGCCAGCAGCCGGGGGGGGACTAGCGCGACCCAGTACTTC

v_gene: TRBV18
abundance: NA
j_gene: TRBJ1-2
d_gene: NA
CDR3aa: CASSNDYGYTF
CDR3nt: TGTGCCAGCTCTAATGACTATGGCTACACCTTC